These 15 T cell receptor beta chains were all obtained from the same sample, sequenced in a study of human T cells and chemical hapten exposure. Using its own MiXCR run on the RACE reads, TCRdb lists one record per CDR3 protein. The table lists 130,000 or so distinct CDR3 sequences, around 8.2% of them singletons. Time point described: healthy volunteer bleed at 2 weeks. It was from unfractionated whole blood that total RNA was extracted. Sequencing used whole blood. Receptor source: a male donor in good health. Some clones in this sample may be carry-over from other donors' samples.

This clonotype was seen only a few times. The chain joins TRBV7-9 to TRBJ2-7, with D unresolved. There are 16 residues in the CDR3. Germline lookup yields CDR1 SEHNR and CDR2 FQNEAQ (reference sequence). Trimming removed 5 bases from V and 0 bases from J, with 17 bases in between. The CDR3 loop reads CASSTRTALSSYEQYF. The DNA for the CDR3 is TGTGCCAGCAGCACCAGGACCGCCCTAAGCTCCTACGAGCAGTACTTC.

This clonotype was detected a few times. The rearrangement joins TRBV2 to TRBJ2-1; D is possibly TRBD2 (5 bases). Germline V gene lookup returns CDR1 SNHLY and CDR2 FYNNEI. V was pared by 4 bases and J by 1 base, with 5 bases between. The CDR3 is 13 amino acids. CDR3 protein: CASSGESYNEQFF. The CDR3 coding sequence is TGTGCCAGCAGTGGGGAGTCCTACAATGAGCAGTTCTTC.

This chain uses TRBV5-1 with TRBJ2-5, with D perhaps matching TRBD1 (6 bases). The CDR3 runs to 14 residues. Trimming pared 0 bases from V and 3 bases from J, leaving 9 bases between. Germline V gene sequence: CDR1 SGHRS, CDR2 YFSETQ. CDR3 loop: CASSLDRVEETQYF. The CDR3 DNA sequence: TGCGCCAGCAGCTTGGACAGGGTGGAAGAGACCCAGTACTTC.

This clonotype was detected only a few times. The rearrangement uses TRBV5-4 and TRBJ2-1, with 8 positions matching TRBD2. V dropped 0 bases and J dropped 4; count of bases not matched to a gene: 3. CDR3 length equals 15 residues. Germline assignment: CDR1 SGHNT and CDR2 YYREEE (reference sequence). This CDR3 is CASSLGSGSYNEQFF. The CDR3 bases are TGTGCCAGCAGCTTGGGGAGCGGGAGTTACAATGAGCAGTTCTTC.

This clonotype was recorded a few times. This sequence joins TRBV5-4 and TRBJ2-1; D perhaps matches TRBD2 (6 bases). V was clipped by 5 bases and J by 7 bases, with 16 bases between them. The CDR3 is 14 amino acids. Per the germline V gene, CDR1 is SGHNT and CDR2 is YYREEE (reference sequence). The CDR3 DNA follows: TGTGCCAGCAGATGGACCGGGGGTACAAATGAGCAGTTCTTC. Translation: CASRWTGGTNEQFF. Combining the CDR3 with reference TRBV5-4 and TRBJ2-1 gives the whole variable domain ETGVTQSPTHLIKTRGQQVTLRCSSQSGHNTVSWYQQALGQGPQFIFQYYREEENGRGNFPPRFSGLQFPNYSSELNVNALELDDSALYLCASRWTGGTNEQFFGPGTRLTVL.

The rearrangement joins TRBV30 to TRBJ1-5, with D perhaps matching TRBD1 (5 bases). Germline CDR1 is GTSNPN and CDR2 is SVGIG (reference sequence). The V end was cut by 2 bases, the J end by 1 base, with 15 bases between. The CDR3 has 16 residues. The CDR3 protein is CAWSTPGTVSNQPQHF. In DNA, the CDR3 is TGTGCCTGGAGTACTCCCGGGACGGTCAGCAATCAGCCCCAGCATTTT.

The genes are TRBV24-1 and TRBJ2-2; TRBD1 might be the D (5 bases). Germline V CDR1 and CDR2: KGHDR, SFDVKD. CDR3 length: 14 amino acids. Trimming cost V 6 bases and J 4 bases, with 11 bases left between them. CDR3 amino acids: CATSPAGSTGELFF. The CDR3 DNA sequence: TGTGCCACCAGTCCCGCAGGGTCCACCGGGGAGCTGTTTTTT.

This chain's CDR3 is CASSPRTSGSLETQYF. For the CDR3, the DNA is TGTGCCAGCAGTCCCCGGACTAGCGGGAGTCTCGAGACCCAGTACTTC. The rearrangement links TRBV27 to TRBJ2-5; the match to TRBD2 covers 13 bases. CDR1 and CDR2 from the germline V gene are MNHEY and SMNVEV (reference sequence). CDR3 length: 16 residues. J gave up 5 bases and V 5 bases, and 8 bases lay outside the gene matches.

V usage is TRBV7-8 and J usage is TRBJ1-2, with TRBD1 identical over 7 bases. V lost 2 bases and J lost 4; bases outside the gene matches: 10. CDR1 and CDR2 from the germline V gene are SGHVS and FQNEAQ. The CDR3 loop spans 16 amino acids. The CDR3 reads CASSLRNRGWGYGYTF. The CDR3, as DNA: TGTGCCAGCAGCTTAAGGAACAGGGGATGGGGCTATGGCTACACCTTC.

This clonotype was counted ten times or more. The rearrangement uses TRBV7-2 and TRBJ1-6, with 12 bases identical to TRBD1. This CDR3 spans 14 amino acids. The germline CDR1 and CDR2 sequences are SGHTA and FQGNSA. V gave up 4 bases and J gave up 13 bases; unmatched junction bases: 5. CDR3 nucleotides: TGTGCCAGCAGCTCTAGGGGACAGGGGGCTCCCCTCCACTTT. Its translation: CASSSRGQGAPLHF.

The chain is built from TRBV14 and TRBJ2-1; TRBD2 matches 13 bases. The germline CDR1 and CDR2 sequences are SGHDN and FVKESK. The CDR3 extends over 15 amino acids. Trimming removed 3 bases from V and 8 bases from J; junction bases left unmatched: 4. CDR3 region: CASSQGGLAGYEQFF. CDR3 bases: TGTGCCAGCAGCCAGGGGGGACTAGCGGGATATGAGCAGTTCTTC.

This clonotype appeared once. V gene TRBV5-1 combines with J gene TRBJ2-3; the match to TRBD2 covers 9 bases. V was clipped by 4 bases and J by 1 base; unmatched bases: 10. CDR1 and CDR2 (germline): SGHRS, YFSETQ. This CDR3 is 17 amino acids long. The DNA of the CDR3 is TGCGCCAGCAGCCCCGAGGGCCGACTAGCGGGCACAGATACGCAGTATTTT. Its protein is CASSPEGRLAGTDTQYF.

This sequence joins TRBV19 and TRBJ1-2; possibly TRBD1 for D (6 bases). Germline V lookup: CDR1 LNHDA, CDR2 SQIVND (reference sequence). The CDR3 is 14 amino acids. The V gene lost 5 bases and the J gene lost 8 bases, with 18 bases spanning the gap. CDR3 sequence: CASSSRDTLPGYTF. In DNA, the CDR3 is TGTGCCAGTAGTTCACGGGACACGCTTCCCGGCTACACCTTC.

The chain is built from TRBV20-1 and TRBJ2-3; D call uncertain. V was trimmed by 6 bases and J by 0 bases, leaving 13 bases between them. CDR1 is DFQATT, CDR2 SNEGSKA, per germline (reference sequence). There are 14 residues in the CDR3. The CDR3 loop reads CSALDSRSTDTQYF. CDR3 sequence (DNA): TGCAGTGCCCTGGATAGCCGTAGCACAGATACGCAGTATTTT.

In its sample, this clonotype was seen a few times. J is TRBJ2-7 and V is TRBV27, with D tentatively TRBD2 (6 bases). Looked up from germline, CDR1 is MNHEY and CDR2 is SMNVEV (reference sequence). The CDR3 is 12 residues long. V was pared by 3 bases and J by 7 bases, with 10 bases between. The CDR3 sequence is CASSLPGREQYF. The DNA of the CDR3 is TGTGCCAGCAGTTTGCCAGGGAGGGAGCAGTACTTC.